This T cell receptor (beta chain) was retrieved from a study of blood T cell repertoires in COVID-19 (dated by TCRdb to the early 2020s). With regard to the full study: Collaborator samples came from the United States, Italy and Spain and covered acute and convalescent phases of COVID-19. The material from the prospective study consisted of cDNA or gDNA derived from T cells, B-cell-depleted T cells, or PBMCs. Subjects who had been exposed to COVID-19, were actively infected with it, or had recovered from it provided the deeply sampled blood TCRbeta repertoires that made up the dataset. The repertoires were released in a freely available public database meant as a resource for research on the immune response to SARS-CoV-2. Samples were obtained from the ongoing ImmuneRACE study (first 160 participants) and from 1,254 subjects provided by 6 global collaborators. A de-identified subject ID, COVID-19 status, age in years and sex were almost always included in the sample metadata. HLA class I and class II types, where available, came from metadata supplied by the sample provider rather than from assay-based typing. The paper's findings and limits, for the study overall: How much clinical and demographic metadata was included differed by source and by participant, and the metadata was provided uncurated.

Concerning this clone: The clone's antigen remains unknown. One base away there is no much larger clone; base qualities are not given.

TCRbeta CDR3 regions were amplified from genomic DNA using the immunoSEQ Assay, a bias-controlled multiplex PCR. The source study handled its data this way. Nucleated cell counts per sample were estimated from amplification of reference gene primers within the assay. To quantify the absolute abundance of each unique TCRbeta CDR3 rearrangement, sequence reads were collapsed and filtered. For each sample, productive Simpson clonality was calculated as the square root of Simpson's diversity index across productive rearrangements. Drawn from immuneACCESS, this table holds only the in-frame rearrangements with V and J called that TCRdb kept. Clones are partly lost; checked studies trace under half to an unresolved V gene and leave the rest unexplained. That table furnishes V, J and clone size, whereas the DNA furnished D and trimming. The sample table shows under 300,000 clones, and around nine tenths are seen once. The biggest ten clones account for 1.9% of the sample.

The cysteine opens and the phenylalanine closes a CDR3 of 12 amino acids. Just the 36-base CDR3 DNA is kept, in frame starting at base 1. A distance of 13 bases separates the germline ends of V and J, which lose 3 bases and 8 bases respectively. CDR1 and CDR2 were assigned from the germline V gene (reference sequence) as GTSNPN and SVGIG. Enrolling through a virtual design, the prospective study's participants ranged in age from roughly 18 to 95 years and lived across 24 United States geographic areas. Cohort assignment in the prospective study relied on participant-reported clinical history from a screening survey and a study questionnaire. Recovered participants in ImmuneRACE Cohort 3 were defined as having two consecutive negative NP/OP PCR tests, clearance from a healthcare professional, or resolution of symptoms. In the prospective study, whole blood, serum and a nasopharyngeal or oropharyngeal swab were collected from each participant by mobile phlebotomists. Additional blood draws and questionnaires over an approximately two-month period could optionally be provided by prospective study participants. Before DNA extraction, blood samples from the prospective study were shipped at room temperature or frozen.

The origin of this receptor is a woman in her sixties who had recovered from COVID-19. The specimen sequenced was PBMCs or T cells enriched from blood (not recorded which). The rearrangement combines TRBV30 with TRBJ1-2; TRBD1 might be the D gene, on 6 matching bases. The bases are TGTGCCTGGAGCCCCTACAGGGAAGGCTACACCTTC. It is translated as CAWSPYREGYTF.